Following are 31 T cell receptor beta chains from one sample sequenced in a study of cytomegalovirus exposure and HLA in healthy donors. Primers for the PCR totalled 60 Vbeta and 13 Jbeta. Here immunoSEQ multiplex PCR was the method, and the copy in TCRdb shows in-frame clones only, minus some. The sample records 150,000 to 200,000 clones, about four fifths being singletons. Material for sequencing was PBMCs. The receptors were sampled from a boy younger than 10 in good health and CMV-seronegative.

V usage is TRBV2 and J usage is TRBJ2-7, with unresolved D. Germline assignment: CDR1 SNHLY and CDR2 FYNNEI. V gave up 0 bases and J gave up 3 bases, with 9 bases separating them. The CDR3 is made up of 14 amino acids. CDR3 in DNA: TGTGCCAGCAGTGAAGCGCGGCTGGGCTACGAGCAGTACTTC. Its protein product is CASSEARLGYEQYF. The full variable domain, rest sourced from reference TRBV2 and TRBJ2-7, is EPEVTQTPSHQVTQMGQEVILRCVPISNHLYFYWYRQILGQKVEFLVSFYNNEISEKSEIFDDQFSVERPDGSNFTLKIRSTKLEDSAMYFCASSEARLGYEQYFGPGTRLTVT.

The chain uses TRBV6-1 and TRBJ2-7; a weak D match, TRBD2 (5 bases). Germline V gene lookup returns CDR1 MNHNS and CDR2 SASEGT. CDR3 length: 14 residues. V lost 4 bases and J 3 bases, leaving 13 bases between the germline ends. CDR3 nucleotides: TGTGCCAGCAGTGCACTTTGGAGGAACTACGAGCAGTACTTC. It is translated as CASSALWRNYEQYF.

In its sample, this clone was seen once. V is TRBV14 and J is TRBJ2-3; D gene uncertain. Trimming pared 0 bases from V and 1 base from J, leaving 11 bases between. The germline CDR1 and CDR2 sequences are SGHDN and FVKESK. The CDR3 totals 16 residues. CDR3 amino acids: CASSQECGRCTDTQYF. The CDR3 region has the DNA TGTGCCAGCAGCCAAGAGTGTGGTAGATGCACAGATACGCAGTATTTT.

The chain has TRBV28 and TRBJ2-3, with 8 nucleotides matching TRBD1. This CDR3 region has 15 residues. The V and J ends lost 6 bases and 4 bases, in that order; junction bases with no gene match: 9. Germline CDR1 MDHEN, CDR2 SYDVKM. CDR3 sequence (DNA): TGTGCCAGCAGCGGCCCGGGACAGGAGGCAGATACGCAGTATTTT. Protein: CASSGPGQEADTQYF.

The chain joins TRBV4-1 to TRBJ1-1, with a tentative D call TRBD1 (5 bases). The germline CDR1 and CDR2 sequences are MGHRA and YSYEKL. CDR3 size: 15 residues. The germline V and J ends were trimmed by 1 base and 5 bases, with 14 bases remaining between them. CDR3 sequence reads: CASSQGGGRGTEAFF. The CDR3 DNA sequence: TGCGCCAGCAGCCAAGGGGGAGGGCGGGGGACTGAAGCTTTCTTT.

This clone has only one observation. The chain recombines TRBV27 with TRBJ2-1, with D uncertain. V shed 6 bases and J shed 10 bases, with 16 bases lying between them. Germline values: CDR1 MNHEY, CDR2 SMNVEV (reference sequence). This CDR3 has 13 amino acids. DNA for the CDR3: TGTGCCAGCAGCCCAGTGCGAGGAAACGAGCAGTTCTTC. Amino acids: CASSPVRGNEQFF.

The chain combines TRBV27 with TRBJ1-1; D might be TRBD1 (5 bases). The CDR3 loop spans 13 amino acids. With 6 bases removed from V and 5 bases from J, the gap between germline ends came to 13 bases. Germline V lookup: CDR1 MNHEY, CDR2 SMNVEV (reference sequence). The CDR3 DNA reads TGTGCCAGCAGACTGGGGGGAGGGACTGAAGCTTTCTTT. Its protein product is CASRLGGGTEAFF.

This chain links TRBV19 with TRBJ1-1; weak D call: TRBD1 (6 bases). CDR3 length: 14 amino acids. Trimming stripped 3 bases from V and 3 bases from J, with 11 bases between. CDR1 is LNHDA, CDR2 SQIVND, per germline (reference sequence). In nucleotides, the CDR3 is TGTGCCAGTAGTATTGAGGGGGGGTACACTGAAGCTTTCTTT. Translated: CASSIEGGYTEAFF.

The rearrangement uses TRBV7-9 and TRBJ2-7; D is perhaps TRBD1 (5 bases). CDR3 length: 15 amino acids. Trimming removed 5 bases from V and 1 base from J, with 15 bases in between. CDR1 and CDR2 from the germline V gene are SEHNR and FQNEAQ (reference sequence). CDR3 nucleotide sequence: TGTGCCAGCAGCCCTATTCCCGACAGATCCTACGAGCAGTACTTC. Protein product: CASSPIPDRSYEQYF.

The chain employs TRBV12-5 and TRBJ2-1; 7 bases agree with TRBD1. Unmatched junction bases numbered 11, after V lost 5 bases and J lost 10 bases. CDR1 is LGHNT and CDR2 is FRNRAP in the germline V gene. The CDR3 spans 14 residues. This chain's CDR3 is CASGPGTAVGEQFF. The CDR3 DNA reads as TGTGCTAGTGGTCCCGGGACAGCGGTAGGGGAGCAGTTCTTC.

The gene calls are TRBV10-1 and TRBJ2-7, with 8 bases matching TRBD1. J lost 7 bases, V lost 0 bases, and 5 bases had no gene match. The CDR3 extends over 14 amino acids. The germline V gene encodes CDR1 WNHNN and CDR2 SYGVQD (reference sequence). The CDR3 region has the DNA TGCGCCAGCAGTGAGTCGGACAGGGAGTGGGAGCAGTACTTC. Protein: CASSESDREWEQYF.

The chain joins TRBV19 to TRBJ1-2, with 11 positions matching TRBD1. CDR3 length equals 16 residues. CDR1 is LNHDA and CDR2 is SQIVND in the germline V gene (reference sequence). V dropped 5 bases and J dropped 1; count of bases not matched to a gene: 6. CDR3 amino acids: CASSADRGRGNYGYTF. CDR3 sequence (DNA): TGTGCCAGTAGTGCGGACAGGGGGCGCGGTAACTATGGCTACACCTTC.

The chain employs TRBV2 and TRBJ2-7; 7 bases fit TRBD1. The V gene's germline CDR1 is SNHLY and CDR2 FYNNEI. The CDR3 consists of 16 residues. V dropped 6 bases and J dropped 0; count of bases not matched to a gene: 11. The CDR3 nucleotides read TGTGCCAGCAGGAAAGGGTGGGACAGAGACTCCTACGAGCAGTACTTC. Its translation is CASRKGWDRDSYEQYF.

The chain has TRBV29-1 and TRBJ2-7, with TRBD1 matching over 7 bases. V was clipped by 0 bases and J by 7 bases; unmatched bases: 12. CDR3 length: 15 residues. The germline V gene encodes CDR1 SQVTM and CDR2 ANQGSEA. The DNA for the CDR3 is TGCAGCGTTGAAGATCAGAGGGGGCAGATGTTGGAGCAGTACTTC. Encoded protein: CSVEDQRGQMLEQYF.

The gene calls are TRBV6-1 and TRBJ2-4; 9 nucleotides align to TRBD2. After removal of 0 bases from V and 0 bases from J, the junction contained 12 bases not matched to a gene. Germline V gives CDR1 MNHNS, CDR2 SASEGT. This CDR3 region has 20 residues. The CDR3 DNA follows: TGTGCCAGCAGTGAAGCGCGACTGACTAGCGGCAATGTAGCCAAAAACATTCAGTACTTC. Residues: CASSEARLTSGNVAKNIQYF.

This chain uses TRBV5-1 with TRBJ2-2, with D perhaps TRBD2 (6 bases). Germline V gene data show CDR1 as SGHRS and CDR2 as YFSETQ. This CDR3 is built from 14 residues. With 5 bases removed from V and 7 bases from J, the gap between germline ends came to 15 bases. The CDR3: CASSGGGTGGELFF. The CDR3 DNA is TGCGCCAGCAGTGGAGGAGGGACGGGCGGGGAGCTGTTTTTT.

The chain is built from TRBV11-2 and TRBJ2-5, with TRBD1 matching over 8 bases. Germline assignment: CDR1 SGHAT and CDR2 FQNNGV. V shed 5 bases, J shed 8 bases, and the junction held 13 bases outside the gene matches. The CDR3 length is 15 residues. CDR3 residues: CASSQDRGRPGTQYF. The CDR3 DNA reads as TGTGCCAGCAGCCAAGACAGGGGCCGACCTGGAACCCAGTACTTC.

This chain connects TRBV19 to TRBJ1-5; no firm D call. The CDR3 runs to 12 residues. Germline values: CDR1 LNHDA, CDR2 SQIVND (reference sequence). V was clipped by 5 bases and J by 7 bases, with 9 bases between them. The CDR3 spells CASSPPTQPQHF. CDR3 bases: TGTGCCAGTAGTCCACCTACCCAGCCCCAGCATTTT.

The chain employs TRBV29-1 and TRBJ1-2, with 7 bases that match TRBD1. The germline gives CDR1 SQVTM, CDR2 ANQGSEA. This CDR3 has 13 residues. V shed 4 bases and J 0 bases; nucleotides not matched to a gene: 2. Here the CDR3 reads CSVAGQANYGYTF. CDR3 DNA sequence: TGCAGCGTTGCAGGACAGGCTAACTATGGCTACACCTTC. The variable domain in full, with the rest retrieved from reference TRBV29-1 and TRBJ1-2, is SAVISQKPSRDICQRGTSLTIQCQVDSQVTMMFWYRQQPGQSLTLIATANQGSEATYESGFVIDKFPISRPNLTFSTLTVSNMSPEDSSIYLCSVAGQANYGYTFGSGTRLTVV.

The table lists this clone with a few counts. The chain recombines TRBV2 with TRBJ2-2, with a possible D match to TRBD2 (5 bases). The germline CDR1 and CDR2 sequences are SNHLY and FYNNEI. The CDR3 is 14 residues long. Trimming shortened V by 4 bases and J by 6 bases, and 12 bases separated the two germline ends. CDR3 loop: CASSAEATAGELFF. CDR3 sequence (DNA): TGTGCCAGCAGTGCGGAGGCTACCGCCGGGGAGCTGTTTTTT.

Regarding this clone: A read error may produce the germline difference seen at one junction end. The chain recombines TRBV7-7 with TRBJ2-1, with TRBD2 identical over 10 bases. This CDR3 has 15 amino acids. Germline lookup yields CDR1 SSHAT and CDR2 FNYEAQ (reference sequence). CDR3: CASSWTAGGVNEQFF. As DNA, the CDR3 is TGTGCTAGCAGCTGGACAGCGGGAGGGGTTAATGAGCAGTTCTTC.

The CDR3 bases are TGTGCCAGCAGATTGGAACAGGGTAGCACTGAAGCTTTCTTT. This gives the protein CASRLEQGSTEAFF. V gene TRBV2 combines with J gene TRBJ1-1; tentative D call: TRBD1 (6 bases). Germline values: CDR1 SNHLY, CDR2 FYNNEI. The CDR3 has 14 residues. V shed 6 bases and J shed 4 bases, with 15 bases lying between them.

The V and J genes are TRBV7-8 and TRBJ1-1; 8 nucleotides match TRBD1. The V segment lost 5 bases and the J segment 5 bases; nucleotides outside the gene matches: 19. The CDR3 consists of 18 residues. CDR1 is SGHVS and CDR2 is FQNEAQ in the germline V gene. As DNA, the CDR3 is TGTGCCAGCAGCATACTCTCACCTCTAGTCACAGGGGGGACTGAAGCTTTCTTT. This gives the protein CASSILSPLVTGGTEAFF.

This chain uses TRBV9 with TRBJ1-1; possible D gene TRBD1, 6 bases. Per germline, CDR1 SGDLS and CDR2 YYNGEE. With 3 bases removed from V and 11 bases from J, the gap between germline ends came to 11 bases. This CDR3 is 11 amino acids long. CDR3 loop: CASSAEGGAFF. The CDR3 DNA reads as TGTGCCAGCAGCGCCGAGGGGGGGGCTTTCTTT.

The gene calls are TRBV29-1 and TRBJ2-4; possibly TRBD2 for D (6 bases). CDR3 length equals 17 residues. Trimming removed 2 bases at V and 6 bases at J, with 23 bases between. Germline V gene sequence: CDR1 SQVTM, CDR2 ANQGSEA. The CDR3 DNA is TGCAGCGTTGAATTGGCGGGACGGGGCTTTGGTGGAAACATTCAGTACTTC. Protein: CSVELAGRGFGGNIQYF.

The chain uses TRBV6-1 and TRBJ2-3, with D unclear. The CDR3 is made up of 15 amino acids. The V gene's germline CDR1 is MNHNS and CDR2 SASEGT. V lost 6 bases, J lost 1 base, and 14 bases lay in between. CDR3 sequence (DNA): TGTGCCAGCAGGCCACAGCCGCTACGCACAGATACGCAGTATTTT. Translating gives CASRPQPLRTDTQYF.

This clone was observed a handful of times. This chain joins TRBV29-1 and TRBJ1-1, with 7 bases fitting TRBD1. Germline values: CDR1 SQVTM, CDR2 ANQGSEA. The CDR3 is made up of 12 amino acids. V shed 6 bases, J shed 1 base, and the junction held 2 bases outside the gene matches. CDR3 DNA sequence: TGCAGCGTCAGGACAGGGAACACTGAAGCTTTCTTT. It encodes CSVRTGNTEAFF.

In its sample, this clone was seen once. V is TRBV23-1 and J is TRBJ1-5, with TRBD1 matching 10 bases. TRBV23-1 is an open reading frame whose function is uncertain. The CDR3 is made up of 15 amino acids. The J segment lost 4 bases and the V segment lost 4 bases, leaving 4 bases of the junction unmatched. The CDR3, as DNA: TGCGCCAGCAGTCGGGACAGGGGAAGGAATCAGCCCCAGCATTTT. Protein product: CASSRDRGRNQPQHF.

The CDR3 DNA reads TGCGCCAGTGAGTTTACCGGGCCCCAGCATTTT. Amino acids: CASEFTGPQHF. The chain links TRBV10-1 to TRBJ1-5; D remains ambiguous. V dropped 9 bases and J dropped 9 bases, with 12 bases sitting between them. CDR1 is WNHNN and CDR2 is SYGVQD in the germline V gene (reference sequence). The CDR3 has 11 amino acids.

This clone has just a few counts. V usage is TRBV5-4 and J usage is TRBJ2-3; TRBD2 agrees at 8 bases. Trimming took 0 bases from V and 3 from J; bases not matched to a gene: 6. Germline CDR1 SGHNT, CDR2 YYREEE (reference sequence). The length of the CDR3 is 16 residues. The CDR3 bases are TGTGCCAGCAGCTTGGCGCCAGCGGGAGTAACAGATACGCAGTATTTT. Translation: CASSLAPAGVTDTQYF.

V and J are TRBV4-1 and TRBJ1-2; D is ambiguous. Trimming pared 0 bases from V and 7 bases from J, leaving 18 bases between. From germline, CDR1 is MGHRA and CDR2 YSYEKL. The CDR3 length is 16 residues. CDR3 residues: CASSQETPGILVGYTF. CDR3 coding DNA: TGCGCCAGCAGCCAAGAAACCCCCGGGATTCTCGTTGGCTACACCTTC.